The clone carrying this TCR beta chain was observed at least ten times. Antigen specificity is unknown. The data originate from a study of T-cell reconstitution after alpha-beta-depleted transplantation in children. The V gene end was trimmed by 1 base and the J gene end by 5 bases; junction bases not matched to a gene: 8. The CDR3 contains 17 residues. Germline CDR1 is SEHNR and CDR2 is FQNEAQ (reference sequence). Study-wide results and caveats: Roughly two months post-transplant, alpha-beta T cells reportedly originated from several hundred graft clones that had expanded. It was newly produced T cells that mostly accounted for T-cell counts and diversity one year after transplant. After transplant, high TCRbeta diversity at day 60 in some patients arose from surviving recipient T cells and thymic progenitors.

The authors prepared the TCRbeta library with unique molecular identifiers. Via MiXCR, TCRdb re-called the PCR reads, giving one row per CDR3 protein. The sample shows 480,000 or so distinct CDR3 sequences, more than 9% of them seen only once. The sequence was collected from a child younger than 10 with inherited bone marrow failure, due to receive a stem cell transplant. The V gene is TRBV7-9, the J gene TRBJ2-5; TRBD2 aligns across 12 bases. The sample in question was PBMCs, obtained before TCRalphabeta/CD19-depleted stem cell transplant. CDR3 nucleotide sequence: TGTGCCAGCAGCTTAGGATGGACTAGCGGGGAAACGGAGACCCAGTACTTC. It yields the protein CASSLGWTSGETETQYF. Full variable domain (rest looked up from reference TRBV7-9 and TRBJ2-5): DTGVSQNPRHKITKRGQNVTFRCDPISEHNRLYWYRQTLGQGPEFLTYFQNEAQLEKSRLLSDRFSAERPKGSFSTLEIQRTEQGDSAMYLCASSLGWTSGETETQYFGPGTRLLVL.